Following are 12 T cell receptor beta chains from one sample sequenced in a study of cytomegalovirus exposure and HLA in healthy donors. A multiplex PCR was run with 60 Vbeta primers and 13 Jbeta primers. TCRdb keeps only in-frame clones here, not all; method: immunoSEQ multiplex PCR. In the table there are over 100,000 clones, 76% of which are singletons. Material for sequencing was PBMCs. Receptors were obtained from a female donor in good health and CMV-seropositive.

About this clone: This specimen includes other DNA sequences encoding the same CDR3. The chain employs TRBV18 and TRBJ1-1, with D tentatively TRBD1 (5 bases). The CDR3 runs 13 residues. Germline lookup yields CDR1 KGHSH and CDR2 LQKENI. Trimming shortened V by 6 bases and J by 1 base, and 9 bases separated the two germline ends. Written as DNA, the CDR3 is TGTGCCAGCTCTCGCGACAGGAACACTGAAGCTTTCTTT. It encodes CASSRDRNTEAFF.

This clone was seen more than once but under ten times. The CDR3 protein is CASSEAGTTYEQYF. DNA for the CDR3: TGCGCCAGCAGTGAGGCCGGGACAACCTACGAGCAGTACTTC. This chain connects TRBV10-1 to TRBJ2-7; maybe TRBD1 (6 bases). The CDR3 has 14 residues. Germline V gives CDR1 WNHNN, CDR2 SYGVQD (reference sequence). The ends were cut back, 2 bases at V and 2 bases at J, with 10 bases in the middle.

This rearrangement joins TRBV6-1 to TRBJ1-5; 10 bases match TRBD1. Losses at the gene ends were 6 bases for V and 6 bases for J; bases not matched to a gene: 8. Germline V gives CDR1 MNHNS, CDR2 SASEGT. There are 15 residues in the CDR3. This CDR3 reads CASRLGQGVGQPQHF. The CDR3 coding sequence is TGTGCCAGCAGACTCGGACAGGGGGTCGGTCAGCCCCAGCATTTT.

The V and J genes are TRBV18 and TRBJ2-7; TRBD2 agrees at 7 bases. Germline CDR1 and CDR2: KGHSH and LQKENI. This CDR3 spans 14 amino acids. V shed 6 bases and J 3 bases; nucleotides not matched to a gene: 8. The CDR3 region is CASSPSGAGYEQYF. In DNA, the CDR3 is TGTGCCAGCTCCCCGAGCGGGGCAGGCTACGAGCAGTACTTC.

The chain recombines TRBV19 with TRBJ1-4; D call uncertain. V lost 5 bases and J lost 14, with 15 bases in between. This CDR3 has 12 amino acids. Germline lookup yields CDR1 LNHDA and CDR2 SQIVND (reference sequence). CDR3 DNA: TGTGCCAGTAGTCGACTAAGCTCGGTGCTGTTTTTT. Protein: CASSRLSSVLFF.

The chain employs TRBV2 and TRBJ1-4; TRBD1 matches 9 bases. CDR1 SNHLY and CDR2 FYNNEI come from the germline V gene. This CDR3 is built from 15 residues. Germline trimming cut 4 bases from V and 5 bases from J; bases unmatched to any gene: 5. The CDR3 loop is CASSVVQGANEKLFF. Here the CDR3 DNA reads TGTGCCAGCAGTGTCGTACAGGGGGCGAATGAAAAACTGTTTTTT.

This clone turned up a few times. The chain carries TRBV28 and TRBJ2-1; 8 nucleotides line up with TRBD2. Germline CDR1 and CDR2: MDHEN and SYDVKM. The CDR3 contains 15 residues. With 6 bases clipped from V and 12 bases from J, the junction kept 16 bases outside the gene matches. DNA for the CDR3: TGTGCCAGCAGCAAAGTATATAGCGGGGACAAATGGCAGTTCTTC. Its protein product is CASSKVYSGDKWQFF. The full variable domain, rest sourced from reference TRBV28 and TRBJ2-1, is DVKVTQSSRYLVKRTGEKVFLECVQDMDHENMFWYRQDPGLGLRLIYFSYDVKMKEKGDIPEGYSVSREKKERFSLILESASTNQTSMYLCASSKVYSGDKWQFFGPGTRLTVL.

This chain joins TRBV5-6 and TRBJ2-1, with D perhaps TRBD2 (6 bases). The CDR3 loop spans 12 amino acids. The V gene lost 4 bases and the J gene lost 11 bases, with 13 bases spanning the gap. CDR1 and CDR2 from the germline V gene are SGHDT and YYEEEE. The CDR3 loop reads CASSPERAKQFF. Written as DNA, the CDR3 is TGTGCCAGCAGCCCAGAGCGGGCAAAGCAGTTCTTC.

V usage is TRBV30 and J usage is TRBJ1-5, with TRBD1 matching 9 bases. The germline V gene has CDR1 GTSNPN and CDR2 SVGIG (reference sequence). The CDR3 is 14 amino acids. Losses at the gene ends were 5 bases for V and 5 bases for J; bases not matched to a gene: 7. This chain's CDR3 is CAWGTGKGYQPQHF. The CDR3 DNA sequence: TGTGCCTGGGGGACAGGGAAGGGATATCAGCCCCAGCATTTT. Drawing the rest from reference TRBV30 and TRBJ1-5, the complete variable domain is SQTIHQWPATLVQPVGSPLSLECTVEGTSNPNLYWYRQAAGRGLQLLFYSVGIGQISSEVPQNLSASRPQDRQFILSSKKLLLSDSGFYLCAWGTGKGYQPQHFGDGTRLSIL.

The V and J genes are TRBV6-1 and TRBJ1-1; D is unresolved. The CDR3 has 13 residues. The V and J ends lost 3 bases and 1 base respectively, with 6 bases between them. Germline assignment: CDR1 MNHNS and CDR2 SASEGT. In DNA form, the CDR3 reads TGTGCCAGCAGTGAGGGAGAGAACACTGAAGCTTTCTTT. Residues: CASSEGENTEAFF.

The chain joins TRBV11-3 to TRBJ2-1; possibly TRBD1 for D (6 bases). Germline CDR1 SGHNT, CDR2 YENEEA. This CDR3 contains 13 residues. V was pared by 4 bases and J by 5 bases, with 9 bases between. The DNA for the CDR3 is TGTGCCAGCAGCTGGGGGCCAGACAATGAGCAGTTCTTC. Its translation is CASSWGPDNEQFF. The full variable domain, its missing parts supplied by reference TRBV11-3 and TRBJ2-1, is EAGVVQSPRYKIIEKKQPVAFWCNPISGHNTLYWYLQNLGQGPELLIRYENEEAVDDSQLPKDRFSAERLKGVDSTLKIQPAELGDSAVYLCASSWGPDNEQFFGPGTRLTVL.

The rearrangement uses TRBV2 and TRBJ1-1; a possible D gene is TRBD1 (6 bases). CDR3 length: 15 residues. V lost 7 bases and J lost 10, with 25 bases in between. CDR1 is SNHLY, CDR2 FYNNEI, per germline. Here the CDR3 reads CASTESSGGRLRAFF. Here the CDR3 DNA reads TGTGCCAGCACCGAAAGTTCCGGGGGGCGGTTGAGAGCTTTCTTT. Based on the CDR3 plus reference TRBV2 and TRBJ1-1, the full variable domain is EPEVTQTPSHQVTQMGQEVILRCVPISNHLYFYWYRQILGQKVEFLVSFYNNEISEKSEIFDDQFSVERPDGSNFTLKIRSTKLEDSAMYFCASTESSGGRLRAFFGQGTRLTVV.